A single sample is the source of the 26 T cell receptor beta chains below, sequenced in a study of blood T cell repertoires in COVID-19 (dated by TCRdb to 2020 to 2021). Libraries were prepared through the immunoSEQ multiplex PCR assay. TCRdb's version of the immuneACCESS table is confined to in-frame rearrangements and falls short of the full clone set. An unresolved V gene accounts for under half of the shortfall where checked; the remainder is of unknown origin. This sample is represented by 350,000 to 550,000 clones; roughly nine tenths of them were singletons. The ten largest clonotypes hold about 1.1% of the sample. Sequencing was done on a sample of PBMCs or T cells enriched from blood (not recorded which). The receptors derive from a man aged 25 to 40 who had recovered from COVID-19.

This chain links TRBV10-1 with TRBJ2-7; D gene unclear. Germline CDR1 reads WNHNN; CDR2 reads SYGVQD (reference sequence). CDR3 length: 12 residues. The V end lost 1 base, the J end lost 6 bases, and 7 bases lay between the germline ends. The CDR3 bases are TGCGCCAGCAGTGAGTTCAGAGGCGAGCAGTACTTC. This sequence encodes CASSEFRGEQYF.

V usage is TRBV5-4 and J usage is TRBJ1-2; D gene ambiguous. The V gene's germline CDR1 is SGHNT and CDR2 YYREEE (reference sequence). The CDR3 loop spans 14 amino acids. V shed 4 bases and J shed 2 bases, with 12 bases lying between them. The CDR3 region has the DNA TGTGCCAGCAGCCTGGGTGGAGCAAACTATGGCTACACCTTC. Amino acids: CASSLGGANYGYTF.

On this clone itself: Other DNA variants within this sample encode the same CDR3. This sequence joins TRBV12-3 or TRBV12-4 and TRBJ2-7, with D possibly being TRBD2 (5 bases). Trimming removed 5 bases at V and 7 bases at J, with 12 bases between. The CDR3 has 12 residues. CDR3 DNA: TGTGCCAGCAGTATTAGGAGAGGGGAGCAGTACTTC. It yields the protein CASSIRRGEQYF.

The J gene is TRBJ2-7, the V gene TRBV5-8; perhaps TRBD2 as D (5 bases). The germline V gene has CDR1 SGHTS and CDR2 YDEGEE. Trimming pared 4 bases from V and 0 bases from J, leaving 17 bases between. The CDR3 is made up of 16 amino acids. CDR3 nucleotide sequence: TGTGCCAGCAGCGTACCACTGCGGGCCAACTCCTACGAGCAGTACTTC. Translated: CASSVPLRANSYEQYF.

The genes are TRBV7-9 and TRBJ1-3; D not resolved. The CDR3 is 14 residues long. Germline lookup yields CDR1 SEHNR and CDR2 FQNEAQ (reference sequence). V was trimmed by 2 bases and J by 6 bases, leaving 11 bases between them. Here the CDR3 reads CASSLSLSANTIYF. Here the CDR3 DNA reads TGTGCCAGCAGCTTATCACTATCAGCAAACACCATATATTTT.

This chain uses TRBV7-8 with TRBJ2-7; a possible D gene is TRBD1 (5 bases). Germline V gene sequence: CDR1 SGHVS, CDR2 FQNEAQ. Between the trimmed V and J ends, which lost 1 base and 6 bases, there was a span of 13 bases. This CDR3 region has 14 residues. This chain's CDR3 is CASSLEGRSAEQYF. The CDR3 nucleotides read TGTGCCAGCAGCTTAGAGGGGCGGTCGGCCGAGCAGTACTTC.

This clone was observed a single time. The rearrangement uses TRBV19 and TRBJ1-5, with D unresolved. Deletions cut 5 bases from V and 4 bases from J, with 9 bases between. Germline CDR1 and CDR2: LNHDA and SQIVND (reference sequence). The CDR3 totals 13 residues. The CDR3: CASSLQRNQPQHF. The CDR3 DNA reads as TGTGCCAGTAGTTTACAGAGAAATCAGCCCCAGCATTTT.

This clone was counted a few times. The CDR3 coding sequence is TGTGCCAGCAGCCAAGGGCGGATCTGGGAGGCAGGGGCCAACGTCCTGACTTTC. Translation gives CASSQGRIWEAGANVLTF. The V and J genes are TRBV14 and TRBJ2-6, with D perhaps TRBD2 (6 bases). The length of the CDR3 is 18 residues. Between the trimmed V and J ends, which lost 1 base and 4 bases, there was a span of 17 bases. The germline CDR1 and CDR2 sequences are SGHDN and FVKESK.

This clone came up once. This rearrangement joins TRBV11-3 to TRBJ2-3; unclear D gene. Per the germline V gene, CDR1 is SGHNT and CDR2 is YENEEA. V was clipped by 1 base and J by 3 bases, with 8 bases between them. The CDR3 sequence is 14 residues long. CDR3 region: CASSLGPETDTQYF. CDR3 nucleotides: TGTGCCAGCAGCTTAGGGCCAGAAACAGATACGCAGTATTTT.

About this clone itself: Germline and junction disagree at one end, which may indicate a read error. This chain links TRBV10-3 with TRBJ2-3; D might be TRBD1 (6 bases). Germline CDR1 and CDR2: ENHRY and SYGVKD. This CDR3 has 14 residues. Written as DNA, the CDR3 is TGTGCCGCCCAGCAGGGGATATACACAGATTCGCAGTATTTT. It codes for CAAQQGIYTDSQYF.

The sample holds one count of this clone. The chain joins TRBV7-9 to TRBJ1-2; no firm D call. CDR1 and CDR2 from the germline V gene are SEHNR and FQNEAQ (reference sequence). This CDR3 has 14 amino acids. Trimming removed 3 bases from V and 8 bases from J, with 16 bases in between. In DNA, the CDR3 is TGTGCCAGCAGCTTTTTTGACGGATCGCGGGGCTACACCTTC. Translating it yields CASSFFDGSRGYTF.

This sequence joins TRBV15 and TRBJ2-6; D is unclear. The germline V and J ends were trimmed by 0 bases and 0 bases, with 15 bases remaining between them. Looked up from germline, CDR1 is LNHNV and CDR2 is YYDKDF (reference sequence). This CDR3 comprises 19 residues. CDR3 DNA sequence: TGTGCCACCAGCAGAGATGGTGGCAGTGCAGGCTCTGGGGCCAACGTCCTGACTTTC. Its translation is CATSRDGGSAGSGANVLTF.

The CDR3 region is CASSQAGGYYGYTF. CDR3 DNA: TGTGCCAGCAGCCAAGCAGGGGGCTACTATGGCTACACCTTC. The rearrangement uses TRBV14 and TRBJ1-2; 8 nucleotides agree with TRBD1. The germline V gene has CDR1 SGHDN and CDR2 FVKESK. This CDR3 region has 14 residues. Germline trimming cut 1 base from V and 3 bases from J; bases unmatched to any gene: 1. The variable domain in full, with the rest retrieved from reference TRBV14 and TRBJ1-2, is EAGVTQFPSHSVIEKGQTVTLRCDPISGHDNLYWYRRVMGKEIKFLLHFVKESKQDESGMPNNRFLAERTGGTYSTLKVQPAELEDSGVYFCASSQAGGYYGYTFGSGTRLTVV.

J is TRBJ2-7 and V is TRBV5-4, with D possibly matching TRBD2 (6 bases). CDR1 is SGHNT and CDR2 is YYREEE in the germline V gene (reference sequence). The CDR3 spans 16 residues. V lost 0 bases, J lost 0 bases, and 13 bases lay in between. CDR3 sequence reads: CASSLAVSSDSYEQYF. The DNA of the CDR3 is TGTGCCAGCAGCTTGGCCGTGTCTAGCGACTCCTACGAGCAGTACTTC.

This clone was detected once. V gene TRBV2 combines with J gene TRBJ1-3, with D uncertain. This CDR3 has 14 amino acids. In germline, CDR1 is SNHLY, CDR2 FYNNEI. The germline V and J ends were trimmed by 3 bases and 4 bases, with 10 bases remaining between them. The chain's CDR3 is CASSDQLRGNTIYF. The CDR3, as DNA: TGTGCCAGCAGTGATCAGTTGCGGGGAAACACCATATATTTT.

This clone was detected only a few times. The rearrangement joins TRBV3-1 (or the pseudogene TRBV3-2) to TRBJ2-7, with D possibly being TRBD2 (5 bases). CDR3 length: 15 residues. The germline V gene encodes CDR1 LGHDT and CDR2 YNNKEL (reference sequence). V was trimmed by 5 bases and J by 6 bases, leaving 20 bases between them. In DNA form, the CDR3 reads TGTGCCAGCAGCTACACCCCCGGACGTGCGGGCGAGCAGTACTTC. It specifies CASSYTPGRAGEQYF.

This clone was seen once. The gene calls are TRBV18 and TRBJ2-3; a weak D match, TRBD2 (6 bases). This CDR3 contains 15 residues. Trimming removed 2 bases from V and 6 bases from J, with 15 bases in between. CDR1 KGHSH and CDR2 LQKENI come from the germline V gene. DNA of the CDR3: TGTGCCAGCTCACCAAGCGGAGGGAATGGGGATACGCAGTATTTT. This codes for CASSPSGGNGDTQYF.

The J gene is TRBJ2-1, the V gene TRBV5-1; 7 positions agree with TRBD1. Germline CDR1 and CDR2: SGHRS and YFSETQ. The junction had 7 bases not matched to a gene; V was cut back by 4 bases and J by 3 bases. This CDR3 has 15 amino acids. CDR3 sequence reads: CASSPGGGGYNEQFF. The CDR3 DNA is TGCGCCAGCAGCCCAGGGGGTGGGGGCTACAATGAGCAGTTCTTC.

The rearrangement links TRBV7-8 to TRBJ2-5; D is possibly TRBD1 (6 bases). The CDR3 length is 13 residues. The germline V gene encodes CDR1 SGHVS and CDR2 FQNEAQ. Trimming took 5 bases from V and 9 from J, leaving 16 bases between them. The CDR3: CASSIRDIRAQYF. The CDR3 DNA follows: TGTGCCAGCAGCATCCGGGACATCAGGGCCCAGTACTTC.

The rearrangement links TRBV24-1 to TRBJ1-5; D gene unclear. The length of the CDR3 is 14 residues. Germline V gene lookup returns CDR1 KGHDR and CDR2 SFDVKD. Trimming pared 11 bases from V and 3 bases from J, leaving 16 bases between. The CDR3 loop reads CASQLGQDNQPQHF. The CDR3 DNA is TGTGCCAGTCAACTTGGGCAAGACAATCAGCCCCAGCATTTT.

J is TRBJ2-1 and V is TRBV10-3; 9 bases line up with TRBD1. CDR1 ENHRY and CDR2 SYGVKD come from the germline V gene. The trim removed 6 bases at V and 4 bases at J, leaving 4 bases unmatched. CDR3 length: 14 residues. The CDR3 protein is CAIRAGTGYNEQFF. In DNA, the CDR3 is TGTGCCATCAGAGCCGGGACAGGGTACAATGAGCAGTTCTTC.

The chain couples TRBV12-3 or TRBV12-4 to TRBJ2-2; D unclear. With 5 bases removed from V and 10 bases from J, the gap between germline ends came to 11 bases. This CDR3 spans 12 amino acids. The DNA for the CDR3 is TGTGCCAGCAGTGTTGGGCCCTTGGAGCTGTTTTTT. Translating it yields CASSVGPLELFF.

This chain uses TRBV4-2 with TRBJ1-5; D call uncertain. V lost 4 bases and J lost 1, with 8 bases in between. Germline CDR1 reads LGHNA; CDR2 reads YNFKEQ. This CDR3 is built from 14 residues. CDR3 region: CASSPTESNQPQHF. The CDR3 DNA follows: TGTGCCAGCAGCCCTACAGAAAGCAATCAGCCCCAGCATTTT.

This clone occurred once. CDR3 in amino acids: CATRDRTSSQPQHF. The CDR3 coding sequence is TGTGCCACCAGAGACAGGACTTCTAGTCAGCCCCAGCATTTT. The chain uses TRBV15 and TRBJ1-5, with TRBD1 as a possible D gene (6 bases). Germline CDR1 reads LNHNV; CDR2 reads YYDKDF (reference sequence). The CDR3 totals 14 residues. Trimming stripped 6 bases from V and 6 bases from J, with 15 bases between.

The chain carries TRBV3-1 (or the pseudogene TRBV3-2) and TRBJ1-5; 10 nucleotides line up with TRBD1. With 3 bases clipped from V and 4 bases from J, the junction kept 3 bases outside the gene matches. Germline CDR1 LGHDT, CDR2 YNNKEL (reference sequence). The CDR3 totals 15 residues. Here the CDR3 DNA reads TGTGCCAGCAGCCAGGCGGGACAGGGGAATCAGCCCCAGCATTTT. It yields the protein CASSQAGQGNQPQHF.

This chain connects TRBV7-6 to TRBJ2-2; D may be TRBD1 (5 bases). Germline values: CDR1 SGHVS, CDR2 FNYEAQ. The CDR3 covers 14 residues. V lost 7 bases and J 9 bases, leaving 18 bases between the germline ends. The CDR3 here is CASTHLQGSRELFF. CDR3 sequence (DNA): TGTGCCAGCACTCACCTCCAGGGCAGCAGGGAGCTGTTTTTT.